This T cell receptor beta chain was found in a study of cytomegalovirus exposure and HLA in healthy donors. The wider study: Within the Caucasian-associated ancestry cluster were roughly 79% of the roughly 360 genotyped donors.

The PCR ran on 60 Vbeta and 13 Jbeta primers. The repertoire was sequenced with immunoSEQ multiplex PCR; TCRdb's copy has only in-frame clones and lacks some. The data contain approximately 140,000 clones, roughly 87% of them seen just once; the ten biggest clones take up around 0.51%. Germline loops: CDR1 SGHRS, CDR2 YFSETQ. Trimming took off 7 bases at V and 1 base at J, with 11 bases between the two ends. The length of the CDR3 is 13 residues. The origin of this receptor is a woman in her thirties or forties in good health and CMV-seronegative. The rearrangement joins TRBV5-1 to TRBJ1-1; tentatively, D is TRBD1 (5 bases). What was sequenced was PBMCs. CDR3 residues: CASQQDGNTEAFF. The DNA of the CDR3 is TGCGCCAGCCAACAGGATGGGAACACTGAAGCTTTCTTT.